Below are 18 T cell receptor beta chains sequenced from a single sample in a study of OX40 agonist ivuxolimab in advanced cancers. Assay: immunoSEQ multiplex PCR; the TCRdb copy retains only in-frame clones and omits some. The data contain approximately 100,000 clones, about 90% of them singletons. This sample comprised CD4+ or CD8+ T cells sorted from blood, obtained in a trial of the OX40 agonist ivuxolimab. The source is an adult with an advanced solid tumor such as melanoma, head and neck, liver or kidney cancer.

The chain is built from TRBV13 and TRBJ2-5; the match to TRBD2 covers 12 bases. Per germline, CDR1 PRHDT and CDR2 FYEKMQ (reference sequence). J lost 1 base, V lost 5 bases, and 8 bases had no gene match. This CDR3 is 17 amino acids long. CDR3 nucleotides: TGTGCCAGCAGCCGCACATGGACTAGCGGGGTCCAAGAGACCCAGTACTTC. Translating gives CASSRTWTSGVQETQYF.

This clone was observed a single time. This sequence joins TRBV5-1 and TRBJ1-6; D is perhaps TRBD1 (6 bases). Germline CDR1 and CDR2: SGHRS and YFSETQ. V lost 4 bases and J 3 bases, leaving 14 bases between the germline ends. CDR3 length: 16 amino acids. The CDR3 DNA reads as TGCGCCAGCAGCATGGAACCAGGGGTCTATAATTCACCCCTCCACTTT. Translated: CASSMEPGVYNSPLHF.

The chain links TRBV11-3 to TRBJ2-1; D is tentatively TRBD1 or TRBD2 (5 bases each). V dropped 9 bases and J dropped 0 bases, with 12 bases sitting between them. Germline V gene lookup returns CDR1 SGHNT and CDR2 YENEEA. The CDR3 contains 14 residues. The DNA for the CDR3 is TGTGCCAGTAAGCGGACAAGCTCCTACAATGAGCAGTTCTTC. Its translation: CASKRTSSYNEQFF. Using reference TRBV11-3 and TRBJ2-1 for the parts outside the CDR3, the full variable domain is EAGVVQSPRYKIIEKKQPVAFWCNPISGHNTLYWYLQNLGQGPELLIRYENEEAVDDSQLPKDRFSAERLKGVDSTLKIQPAELGDSAVYLCASKRTSSYNEQFFGPGTRLTVL.

The chain combines TRBV18 with TRBJ2-5; no definite D call. V gave up 4 bases and J gave up 3 bases, with 9 bases separating them. The germline V gene encodes CDR1 KGHSH and CDR2 LQKENI. The CDR3 covers 13 residues. This CDR3 is CASSRLGEETQYF. In DNA, the CDR3 is TGTGCCAGCTCACGTCTAGGTGAAGAGACCCAGTACTTC.

This chain uses TRBV27 with TRBJ1-1, with 7 bases fitting TRBD1. After removal of 6 bases from V and 6 bases from J, the junction contained 7 bases not matched to a gene. There are 13 residues in the CDR3. The germline V gene encodes CDR1 MNHEY and CDR2 SMNVEV (reference sequence). CDR3 in amino acids: CASSRDRAAEAFF. For the CDR3, the DNA is TGTGCCAGCAGCCGAGACAGGGCCGCTGAAGCTTTCTTT.

The chain recombines TRBV5-1 with TRBJ2-7; D is tentatively TRBD1 or TRBD2 (6 bases each). The CDR3 runs 14 residues. Germline V gene lookup returns CDR1 SGHRS and CDR2 YFSETQ. Trimming took off 0 bases at V and 4 bases at J, with 11 bases between the two ends. The CDR3 DNA is TGCGCCAGCAGCTTGGACAGGGCGGGGTACGAGCAGTACTTC. Its protein product is CASSLDRAGYEQYF.

CDR3 DNA sequence: TGTGCCACCCTAAGAGGCACAGCTAACTATGGCTACACCTTC. Residues: CATLRGTANYGYTF. V and J are TRBV6-6 and TRBJ1-2, with D unclear. The CDR3 sequence is 14 residues long. V lost 10 bases to trimming and J lost 0 bases, with 15 bases between them. Germline values: CDR1 MNHNY, CDR2 SVGAGI (reference sequence).

On this clone: The junction differs from germline at one of its ends, possibly a read error. V is TRBV2 and J is TRBJ1-2, with D possibly being TRBD1 (5 bases). This CDR3 has 13 amino acids. CDR1 SNHLY and CDR2 FYNNEI come from the germline V gene. CDR3 amino acids: CASSGGAPRDASF. The CDR3 bases are TGTGCCAGCTCCGGGGGTGCTCCCCGGGATGCCTCCTTC.

The table lists this clone with a count of one. The chain employs TRBV7-9 and TRBJ2-2; 7 bases align to TRBD1. The CDR3 contains 17 residues. Trimming at V came to 2 bases and at J to 2 bases, leaving 8 bases not matched to a gene. The germline gives CDR1 SEHNR, CDR2 FQNEAQ (reference sequence). The CDR3 nucleotides read TGTGCCAGCAGCTTATCTATCGGGACAGCCAACACCGGGGAGCTGTTTTTT. Encoded protein: CASSLSIGTANTGELFF.

This clone turned up a few times. J is TRBJ1-2 and V is TRBV7-3; no clear D. The germline CDR1 and CDR2 sequences are SGHTA and FQGTGA. This CDR3 contains 13 residues. Deletions cut 2 bases from V and 0 bases from J, with 4 bases between. The CDR3 region has the DNA TGTGCCAGCAGCTTAGTGGCTAACTATGGCTACACCTTC. This encodes CASSLVANYGYTF.

V is TRBV6-1 and J is TRBJ1-2; 9 bases map to TRBD1. This CDR3 region has 15 residues. The germline V gene has CDR1 MNHNS and CDR2 SASEGT. V trimming: 7 bases; J trimming: 4 bases; junction bases outside the gene matches: 10. The CDR3 reads CASKVGQGEIYGYTF. CDR3 nucleotide sequence: TGTGCCAGCAAGGTGGGACAGGGTGAAATCTATGGCTACACCTTC.

This chain links TRBV2 with TRBJ2-2; the D gene could be TRBD1 or TRBD2 (5 bases each). The CDR3 runs 15 residues. V shed 5 bases and J shed 1 base, with 11 bases lying between them. The germline gives CDR1 SNHLY, CDR2 FYNNEI. The CDR3 DNA reads as TGTGCCAGCAGTTACCGGGGCTTGAACACCGGGGAGCTGTTTTTT. It codes for CASSYRGLNTGELFF.

This rearrangement joins TRBV27 to TRBJ1-2; a weak D match, TRBD1 (6 bases). Trimming stripped 2 bases from V and 4 bases from J, with 14 bases between. The germline V gene has CDR1 MNHEY and CDR2 SMNVEV (reference sequence). CDR3 size: 15 residues. The CDR3 nucleotides are TGTGCCAGCAGTTTAGGTGGGGGGGCCATCTATGGCTACACCTTC. Its protein is CASSLGGGAIYGYTF.

The chain is built from TRBV19 and TRBJ2-1; possible D gene TRBD1, 6 bases. CDR3 size: 13 residues. Germline CDR1 is LNHDA and CDR2 is SQIVND (reference sequence). Trimming pared 5 bases from V and 10 bases from J, leaving 15 bases between. This CDR3 reads CASSPPGAWEQFF. The CDR3 nucleotides read TGTGCCAGTAGTCCCCCAGGGGCGTGGGAGCAGTTCTTC.

The chain uses TRBV19 and TRBJ2-5; possible D gene TRBD2, 6 bases. Germline V gives CDR1 LNHDA, CDR2 SQIVND (reference sequence). V gave up 3 bases and J gave up 4 bases, with 9 bases separating them. The CDR3 has 13 amino acids. DNA of the CDR3: TGTGCCAGTAGTATTAGCGGCCCAGAGACCCAGTACTTC. This sequence encodes CASSISGPETQYF.

The rearrangement joins TRBV2 to TRBJ2-5; tentatively, D is TRBD2 (6 bases). V was cut by 1 base and J by 7 bases, with 10 bases left in between. The germline CDR1 and CDR2 sequences are SNHLY and FYNNEI. The CDR3 totals 13 residues. DNA of the CDR3: TGTGCCAGCAGTGAAGTTCTGCGGGGGACCCAGTACTTC. Translated: CASSEVLRGTQYF.

The rearrangement links TRBV7-6 to TRBJ2-5; D perhaps matches TRBD2 (6 bases). Trimming cost V 1 base and J 0 bases, with 12 bases left between them. This CDR3 comprises 16 residues. Germline V CDR1 and CDR2: SGHVS, FNYEAQ. CDR3 in amino acids: CASSLGGGEDQETQYF. DNA for the CDR3: TGTGCCAGCAGCTTAGGGGGCGGGGAGGACCAAGAGACCCAGTACTTC.

Written as DNA, the CDR3 is TGTGCCAGCAGCTTCGGACTAGCGGGATACAATGAGCAGTTCTTC. As protein: CASSFGLAGYNEQFF. This chain links TRBV7-3 with TRBJ2-1; 12 bases line up with TRBD2. In germline, CDR1 is SGHTA, CDR2 FQGTGA. The CDR3 is 15 amino acids. The ends lost 3 bases at V and 4 bases at J; junction bases unmatched: 1.